A selection of T cell receptor beta chains follows, all from one sample in a study of blood T cell repertoires in COVID-19. Profiling relied on immunoSEQ multiplex PCR, and the TCRdb table lists in-frame clones only, not all of them. The sample shows 110,000 to 150,000 clones, around 86% of them seen only once. Material: PBMCs or T cells enriched from blood (not recorded which). The source is a man aged 45-65 years who had recovered from COVID-19. The conserved cysteine and the conserved F or W are not part of the CDR3 here. The order of the fields is J gene, V gene, CDR3 protein.

TRBJ1-2	TRBV28	ASRTSTVPAGGYT
TRBJ2-1	TRBV19	ASSMLAGANEQF
TRBJ2-3	TRBV7-2	ASSSPFGQSFFGTDTQY
TRBJ2-3	TRBV5-1	ASRERGRTYTDTQY
TRBJ1-1	TRBV24-1	ATRGQGAGNTEAF
TRBJ2-6	TRBV5-6	ASSHIQAAFSGANVLT
TRBJ2-7	TRBV11-2	ASSFRGTGGSIYEQY
TRBJ1-5	TRBV28	ASGRTGGGNQPQH
TRBJ1-2	TRBV28	ASRFGRGYGYT
TRBJ1-2	TRBV27	ASSLRGFNSLGYGYT
TRBJ2-2	TRBV7-2	ASSLLAGDTGELF
TRBJ1-2	TRBV3-1/TRBV3-2	ASSQGTGGENGYT
TRBJ1-4	TRBV6-5	ASGGQGTNEKLF
TRBJ2-2	TRBV5-1	ASRPPGGVKAGELF
TRBJ1-4	TRBV4-1	ASSQVTRNEKLF
TRBJ1-2	TRBV28	ASSLGVGQGGYGYT
TRBJ1-4	TRBV7-6	ASSYSSGSTNEKLF
TRBJ1-6	TRBV5-1	ASSLVDGRNSPLH
TRBJ2-1	TRBV11-3	ASSLTSINEQF
TRBJ1-5	TRBV7-9	ASSLRSAGPNQPQH
TRBJ1-5	TRBV7-8	ASSLVFRDNLGSSNQPQH
TRBJ2-1	TRBV6-6	ASSRSGLSYNEQF